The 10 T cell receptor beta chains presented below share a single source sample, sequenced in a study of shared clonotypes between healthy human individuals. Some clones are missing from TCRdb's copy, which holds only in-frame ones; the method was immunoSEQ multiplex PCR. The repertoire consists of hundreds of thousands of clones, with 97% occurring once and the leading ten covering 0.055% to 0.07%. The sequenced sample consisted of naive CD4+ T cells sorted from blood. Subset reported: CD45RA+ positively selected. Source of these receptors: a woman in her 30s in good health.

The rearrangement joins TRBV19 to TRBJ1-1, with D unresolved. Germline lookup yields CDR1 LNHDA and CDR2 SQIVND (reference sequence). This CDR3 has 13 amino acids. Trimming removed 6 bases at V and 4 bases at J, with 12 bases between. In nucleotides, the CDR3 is TGTGCCAGTAGATACTCCGGAGGCACTGAAGCTTTCTTT. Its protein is CASRYSGGTEAFF. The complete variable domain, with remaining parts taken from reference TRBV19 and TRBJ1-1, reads DGGITQSPKYLFRKEGQNVTLSCEQNLNHDAMYWYRQDPGQGLRLIYYSQIVNDFQKGDIAEGYSVSREKKESFPLTVTSAQKNPTAFYLCASRYSGGTEAFFGQGTRLTVV.

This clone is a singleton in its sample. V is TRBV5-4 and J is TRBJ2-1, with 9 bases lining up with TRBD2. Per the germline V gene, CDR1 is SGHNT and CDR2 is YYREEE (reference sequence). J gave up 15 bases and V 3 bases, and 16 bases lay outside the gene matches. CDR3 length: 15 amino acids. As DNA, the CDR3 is TGTGCCAGCAGCTCGGAGACTCCTAGCGGGACGCTTCGGTTCTTC. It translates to CASSSETPSGTLRFF.

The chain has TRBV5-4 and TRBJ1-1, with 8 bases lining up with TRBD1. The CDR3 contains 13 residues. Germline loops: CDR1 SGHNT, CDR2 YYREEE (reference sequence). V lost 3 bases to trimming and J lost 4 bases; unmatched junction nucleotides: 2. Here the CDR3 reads CASSWTGSTEAFF. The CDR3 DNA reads TGTGCCAGCAGCTGGACAGGGTCCACTGAAGCTTTCTTT. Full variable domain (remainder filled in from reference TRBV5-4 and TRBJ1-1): ETGVTQSPTHLIKTRGQQVTLRCSSQSGHNTVSWYQQALGQGPQFIFQYYREEENGRGNFPPRFSGLQFPNYSSELNVNALELDDSALYLCASSWTGSTEAFFGQGTRLTVV.

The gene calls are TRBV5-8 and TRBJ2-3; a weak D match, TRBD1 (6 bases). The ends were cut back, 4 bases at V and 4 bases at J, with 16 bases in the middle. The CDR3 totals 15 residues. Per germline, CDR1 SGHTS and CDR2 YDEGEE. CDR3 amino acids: CASSPLGGWSDTQYF. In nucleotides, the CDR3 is TGTGCCAGCAGCCCGTTAGGGGGTTGGTCAGATACGCAGTATTTT. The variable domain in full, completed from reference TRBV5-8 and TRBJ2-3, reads EAGVTQSPTHLIKTRGQQATLRCSPISGHTSVYWYQQALGLGLQFLLWYDEGEERNRGNFPPRFSGRQFPNYSSELNVNALELEDSALYLCASSPLGGWSDTQYFGPGTRLTVL.

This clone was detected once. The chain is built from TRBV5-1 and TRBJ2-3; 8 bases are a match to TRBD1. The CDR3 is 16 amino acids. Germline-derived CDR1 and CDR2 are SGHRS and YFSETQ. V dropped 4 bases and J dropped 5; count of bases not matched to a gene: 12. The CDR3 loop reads CASSPWTGTSRDTQYF. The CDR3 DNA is TGCGCCAGCAGCCCGTGGACAGGGACTTCTAGAGATACGCAGTATTTT. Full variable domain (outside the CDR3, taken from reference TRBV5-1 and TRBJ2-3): KAGVTQTPRYLIKTRGQQVTLSCSPISGHRSVSWYQQTPGQGLQFLFEYFSETQRNKGNFPGRFSGRQFSNSRSEMNVSTLELGDSALYLCASSPWTGTSRDTQYFGPGTRLTVL.

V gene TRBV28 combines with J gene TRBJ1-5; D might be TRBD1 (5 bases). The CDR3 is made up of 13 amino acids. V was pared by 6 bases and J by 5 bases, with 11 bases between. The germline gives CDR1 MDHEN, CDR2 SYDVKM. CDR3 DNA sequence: TGTGCCAGCAGGTTGGGGGGTCATCAGCCCCAGCATTTT. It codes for CASRLGGHQPQHF.

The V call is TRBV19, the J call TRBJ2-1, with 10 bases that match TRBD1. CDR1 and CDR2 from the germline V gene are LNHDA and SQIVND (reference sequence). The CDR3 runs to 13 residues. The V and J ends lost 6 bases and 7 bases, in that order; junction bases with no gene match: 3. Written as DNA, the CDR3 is TGTGCCAGTAGGCGGACAGGGGGGAATGAGCAGTTCTTC. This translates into CASRRTGGNEQFF. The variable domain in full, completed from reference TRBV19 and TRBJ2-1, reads DGGITQSPKYLFRKEGQNVTLSCEQNLNHDAMYWYRQDPGQGLRLIYYSQIVNDFQKGDIAEGYSVSREKKESFPLTVTSAQKNPTAFYLCASRRTGGNEQFFGPGTRLTVL.

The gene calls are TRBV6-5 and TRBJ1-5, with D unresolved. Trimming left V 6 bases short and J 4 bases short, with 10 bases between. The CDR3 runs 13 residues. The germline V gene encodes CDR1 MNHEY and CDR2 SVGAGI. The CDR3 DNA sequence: TGTGCCAGCAGCCAGGACTATAATCAGCCCCAGCATTTT. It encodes CASSQDYNQPQHF.

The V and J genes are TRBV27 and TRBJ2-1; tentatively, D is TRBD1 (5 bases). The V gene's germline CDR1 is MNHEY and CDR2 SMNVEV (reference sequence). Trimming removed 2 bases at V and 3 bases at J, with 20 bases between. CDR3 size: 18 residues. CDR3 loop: CASSLRGGVSVFYNEQFF. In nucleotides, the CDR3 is TGTGCCAGCAGTTTAAGGGGTGGGGTCTCTGTCTTCTACAATGAGCAGTTCTTC.

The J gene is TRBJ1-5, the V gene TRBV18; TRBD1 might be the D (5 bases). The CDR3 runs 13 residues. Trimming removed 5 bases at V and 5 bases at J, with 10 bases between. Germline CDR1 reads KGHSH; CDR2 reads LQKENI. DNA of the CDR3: TGTGCCAGCTCAATGAGGGACGATCAGCCCCAGCATTTT. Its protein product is CASSMRDDQPQHF.